This T cell receptor (beta chain) was sequenced during a study of T cells in Graves' hyperthyroidism and ophthalmopathy. General study findings and limits: Most clonotypes that expanded in the thyroid above 0.001 also showed up in blood.

The V segment lost 5 bases and the J segment 4 bases; nucleotides outside the gene matches: 9. The CDR3 is made up of 16 amino acids. The source material, RNA transcripts, was used to amplify TCR beta CDR3 regions. First-round RT-PCR with HTBI primers amplified the TCR CDR3 region. TCRdb re-called the multiplex PCR reads through MiXCR, storing one row per CDR3 protein. Among approximately 400,000 distinct CDR3 sequences listed, under 15% were seen once. Many counts were recorded for this clonotype. Its antigen is unknown. The sequenced sample was blood. The rearrangement joins TRBV12-3 or TRBV12-4 to TRBJ2-1; 9 bases map to TRBD2. This sequence originates from a woman in her thirties with Graves' hyperthyroidism. The CDR3 loop is CASSISGTSPYNEQFF. In DNA, the CDR3 is TGTGCCAGCAGTATCTCCGGGACTAGCCCATACAATGAGCAGTTCTTC.